Following are 27 T cell receptor beta chains from one sample sequenced in a study of cytomegalovirus exposure and HLA in healthy donors. The PCR made use of 60 Vbeta and 13 Jbeta primers. Assay used: immunoSEQ multiplex PCR; TCRdb lists only in-frame clones, some missing. The table has about 130,000 clones, about 74% seen once; the top ten hold about 3.1%. Sample: PBMCs. The source of these receptors is a man aged 40-55 years in good health and CMV-seronegative.

This clone showed up just a few times. The CDR3 coding sequence is TGTGCCAGCAGCGTACAAGGCTGGGAGGGGGAGACCCAGTACTTC. It is translated as CASSVQGWEGETQYF. The gene calls are TRBV9 and TRBJ2-5; the match to TRBD2 covers 7 bases. J gave up 5 bases and V 1 base, and 8 bases lay outside the gene matches. The germline gives CDR1 SGDLS, CDR2 YYNGEE. CDR3 length: 15 amino acids.

This clone was detected once. The chain has TRBV18 and TRBJ2-7; D is perhaps TRBD2 (6 bases). Germline V gives CDR1 KGHSH, CDR2 LQKENI. Trimming cost V 2 bases and J 0 bases, with 14 bases left between them. This CDR3 contains 16 residues. The chain's CDR3 is CASSPSLDGSSYEQYF. The CDR3 nucleotides read TGTGCCAGCTCACCAAGCCTTGACGGGAGCTCCTACGAGCAGTACTTC.

The chain couples TRBV5-1 to TRBJ2-1; 10 bases match TRBD2. The junction had 5 bases not matched to a gene; V was cut back by 0 bases and J by 8 bases. The CDR3 runs to 15 residues. Germline assignment: CDR1 SGHRS and CDR2 YFSETQ. DNA of the CDR3: TGCGCCAGCAGCTTGGGAGCGGGGGGGCGATATGAGCAGTTCTTC. Its translation is CASSLGAGGRYEQFF. The entire variable domain, with the rest obtained from reference TRBV5-1 and TRBJ2-1, is as follows: KAGVTQTPRYLIKTRGQQVTLSCSPISGHRSVSWYQQTPGQGLQFLFEYFSETQRNKGNFPGRFSGRQFSNSRSEMNVSTLELGDSALYLCASSLGAGGRYEQFFGPGTRLTVL.

In regard to this clone: The sample has other DNA sequences that encode this CDR3 too. This chain uses TRBV6-5 with TRBJ1-5, with 8 bases fitting TRBD1. The CDR3 spans 15 residues. CDR1 is MNHEY, CDR2 SVGAGI, per germline. V dropped 0 bases and J dropped 5; count of bases not matched to a gene: 3. CDR3 in DNA: TGTGCCAGCAGTTACTCGACGACAGGGGATCAGCCCCAGCATTTT. It codes for CASSYSTTGDQPQHF.

A few counts support this clone. The chain combines TRBV11-1 with TRBJ2-1, with 8 bases that match TRBD1. V gave up 4 bases and J gave up 6 bases; unmatched junction bases: 17. The germline V gene has CDR1 SGHAT and CDR2 FQDESV (reference sequence). This CDR3 is 18 amino acids long. The CDR3 coding sequence is TGTGCCAGCAGCTCCCCCCGGACAGGGCCGACGGCTCGCAATGAGCAGTTCTTC. As protein: CASSSPRTGPTARNEQFF.

The rearrangement joins TRBV7-6 to TRBJ2-2; tentative D call: TRBD2 (6 bases). Germline CDR1 reads SGHVS; CDR2 reads FNYEAQ. The CDR3 length is 16 residues. V lost 1 base and J lost 0, with 9 bases in between. The CDR3 spells CASSLVGTPNTGELFF. DNA of the CDR3: TGTGCCAGCAGCTTAGTCGGGACTCCGAACACCGGGGAGCTGTTTTTT.

The CDR3 region is CASSWDTTGTDGYTF. CDR3 DNA: TGCGCCAGCAGCTGGGATACAACAGGGACGGATGGCTACACCTTC. The chain employs TRBV5-1 and TRBJ1-2; D possibly corresponds to TRBD1 (6 bases). The germline V and J ends were trimmed by 3 bases and 6 bases, with 18 bases remaining between them. The CDR3 spans 15 residues. Germline V gene data show CDR1 as SGHRS and CDR2 as YFSETQ.

V and J are TRBV7-2 and TRBJ2-2; 8 bases fit TRBD1. Trimming cost V 5 bases and J 3 bases; bases outside gene matches: 5. The CDR3 consists of 15 residues. Germline V gene sequence: CDR1 SGHTA, CDR2 FQGNSA. DNA for the CDR3: TGTGCCAGCAGCCTCCAGACAGGGGACACCGGGGAGCTGTTTTTT. Translating gives CASSLQTGDTGELFF.

This clone was counted only a few times. The chain links TRBV7-2 to TRBJ1-3; the D is unclear. Trimming took 1 base from V and 2 from J, leaving 6 bases between them. This CDR3 contains 14 residues. Germline V gene data show CDR1 as SGHTA and CDR2 as FQGNSA. This CDR3 reads CASSLDRTGNTIYF. The CDR3 DNA sequence: TGTGCCAGCAGCTTAGACAGAACTGGAAACACCATATATTTT.

The CDR3 loop reads CASSGTPGVQTQYF. The CDR3 DNA sequence: TGTGCCAGTAGTGGGACGCCGGGGGTCCAGACCCAGTACTTC. This chain connects TRBV28 to TRBJ2-5; D is possibly TRBD2 (6 bases). The CDR3 covers 14 residues. Germline CDR1 and CDR2: MDHEN and SYDVKM. V was pared by 9 bases and J by 6 bases, with 20 bases between.

As for this clone: The sample contains more than one DNA sequence encoding this CDR3. The chain has TRBV5-6 and TRBJ2-1; D not resolved. V was cut by 0 bases and J by 3 bases, with 4 bases left in between. CDR3 length: 13 amino acids. CDR1 is SGHDT, CDR2 YYEEEE, per germline. Written as DNA, the CDR3 is TGTGCCAGCAGCTTGGGCGGCTACAATGAGCAGTTCTTC. Amino acids: CASSLGGYNEQFF.

This clone was detected a few times. This chain connects TRBV28 to TRBJ2-7; TRBD1 matches 10 bases. This CDR3 spans 14 amino acids. Germline loops: CDR1 MDHEN, CDR2 SYDVKM. V shed 2 bases and J 12 bases; nucleotides not matched to a gene: 10. CDR3 nucleotide sequence: TGTGCCAGCAGTTTACCTCCGGGACAGGGGATACCGTACTTC. It yields the protein CASSLPPGQGIPYF.

This clone was seen a few times. The chain has TRBV5-4 and TRBJ2-5; 11 bases line up with TRBD2. The CDR3 contains 17 residues. With 4 bases clipped from V and 4 bases from J, the junction kept 12 bases outside the gene matches. CDR1 is SGHNT, CDR2 YYREEE, per germline (reference sequence). CDR3 bases: TGTGCCAGCAGCGCAAGACTAGCGGGGACCCGCTCAGAGACCCAGTACTTC. Translating gives CASSARLAGTRSETQYF.

V gene TRBV6-6 combines with J gene TRBJ1-2, with 8 bases matching TRBD1. The CDR3 consists of 13 residues. From germline, CDR1 is MNHNY and CDR2 SVGAGI (reference sequence). V was clipped by 4 bases and J by 8 bases; unmatched bases: 6. As DNA, the CDR3 is TGTGCCAGCAGTTCTACAGGGGGACACGGCTACACCTTC. Amino acid sequence: CASSSTGGHGYTF.

V gene TRBV7-9 combines with J gene TRBJ2-1; weak D call: TRBD1 (5 bases). The germline CDR1 and CDR2 sequences are SEHNR and FQNEAQ (reference sequence). CDR3 length: 12 amino acids. The V end was cut by 5 bases, the J end by 6 bases, with 8 bases between. Written as DNA, the CDR3 is TGTGCCAGCAGCATAACAGGCAATGAGCAGTTCTTC. Its translation: CASSITGNEQFF.

V usage is TRBV30 and J usage is TRBJ1-3; the match to TRBD1 covers 7 bases. Trimming took 7 bases from V and 2 from J; bases not matched to a gene: 5. There are 13 residues in the CDR3. The germline CDR1 and CDR2 sequences are GTSNPN and SVGIG (reference sequence). The CDR3 loop is CAFSQGPGNTIYF. CDR3 DNA sequence: TGTGCCTTCTCACAGGGGCCTGGAAACACCATATATTTT.

V gene TRBV30 combines with J gene TRBJ2-4; tentative D call: TRBD1 (5 bases). The germline gives CDR1 GTSNPN, CDR2 SVGIG (reference sequence). CDR3 length: 18 residues. V gave up 4 bases and J gave up 2 bases, with 24 bases separating them. Here the CDR3 reads CAWTLGWGRQGTKNIQYF. For the CDR3, the DNA is TGTGCCTGGACCCTTGGGTGGGGCAGGCAGGGTACCAAAAACATTCAGTACTTC.

The genes are TRBV7-9 and TRBJ2-3; tentatively, D is TRBD1 (5 bases). This CDR3 has 15 amino acids. Between the trimmed V and J ends, which lost 1 base and 1 base, there was a span of 9 bases. The V gene's germline CDR1 is SEHNR and CDR2 FQNEAQ (reference sequence). CDR3 protein: CASSLGTHGTDTQYF. The CDR3 coding sequence is TGTGCCAGCAGCTTAGGGACACATGGCACAGATACGCAGTATTTT.

CDR3 protein: CASSLLQETQYF. Here the CDR3 DNA reads TGCGCCAGCAGCTTGCTCCAAGAGACCCAGTACTTC. The chain combines TRBV5-1 with TRBJ2-5; D not resolved. Per germline, CDR1 SGHRS and CDR2 YFSETQ. The V and J ends lost 1 base and 1 base respectively, with 2 bases between them. The CDR3 is 12 amino acids.

V gene TRBV6-5 combines with J gene TRBJ2-1, with 10 bases matching TRBD2. The CDR3 loop spans 15 amino acids. V lost 5 bases and J lost 6; bases outside the gene matches: 7. Germline-derived CDR1 and CDR2 are MNHEY and SVGAGI. CDR3 in amino acids: CASSPPLAGGNEQFF. The CDR3 bases are TGTGCCAGCAGTCCACCGTTAGCGGGAGGCAATGAGCAGTTCTTC.

This chain links TRBV9 with TRBJ1-4; TRBD1 matches at 9 bases. The CDR3 has 16 residues. The V and J ends lost 3 bases and 2 bases, in that order; junction bases with no gene match: 5. Germline V lookup: CDR1 SGDLS, CDR2 YYNGEE. For the CDR3, the DNA is TGTGCCAGCAGCGGACGACAGGGGGGGACTAATGAAAAACTGTTTTTT. Its protein product is CASSGRQGGTNEKLFF. Together with reference TRBV9 and TRBJ1-4, the CDR3 gives the full variable domain: DSGVTQTPKHLITATGQRVTLRCSPRSGDLSVYWYQQSLDQGLQFLIQYYNGEERAKGNILERFSAQQFPDLHSELNLSSLELGDSALYFCASSGRQGGTNEKLFFGSGTQLSVL.

This chain uses TRBV5-1 with TRBJ2-1; D ambiguous. The germline V gene encodes CDR1 SGHRS and CDR2 YFSETQ. V lost 0 bases and J 1 base, leaving 11 bases between the germline ends. The CDR3 totals 16 residues. As DNA, the CDR3 is TGCGCCAGCAGCTTGGATTCAGGTGGGTCCTACAATGAGCAGTTCTTC. Its protein product is CASSLDSGGSYNEQFF.

The chain links TRBV7-2 to TRBJ1-2; 10 bases fit TRBD1. Unmatched junction bases numbered 6, after V lost 4 bases and J lost 10 bases. Germline-derived CDR1 and CDR2 are SGHTA and FQGNSA. The length of the CDR3 is 13 residues. The CDR3: CASSSGTGANYTF. CDR3 bases: TGTGCCAGCAGCTCCGGGACAGGGGCCAACTACACCTTC.

The chain employs TRBV9 and TRBJ2-5; 7 bases match TRBD2. With 4 bases clipped from V and 5 bases from J, the junction kept 17 bases outside the gene matches. The CDR3 runs 17 residues. Germline CDR1 and CDR2: SGDLS and YYNGEE. The CDR3 DNA reads as TGTGCCAGCAGCCCTAGGGGCCTAGCGGACTCCGGGGAGACCCAGTACTTC. This codes for CASSPRGLADSGETQYF.

The chain carries TRBV4-1 and TRBJ2-1; 14 bases map to TRBD2. This CDR3 has 15 amino acids. Germline V CDR1 and CDR2: MGHRA, YSYEKL. V shed 6 bases and J 5 bases; nucleotides not matched to a gene: 3. In nucleotides, the CDR3 is TGCGCCAGCAGAAGACTAGCGGGAGGGAACAATGAGCAGTTCTTC. The encoded protein is CASRRLAGGNNEQFF.

About this clone itself: This sample includes further DNA sequences coding for the same CDR3. The V call is TRBV4-2, the J call TRBJ2-7; the match to TRBD2 covers 10 bases. The CDR3 runs 14 residues. Looked up from germline, CDR1 is LGHNA and CDR2 is YNFKEQ. V dropped 1 base and J dropped 4; count of bases not matched to a gene: 1. The CDR3 region is CASSQASGSYEQYF. The CDR3 DNA follows: TGTGCCAGCAGCCAAGCTAGCGGGAGTTACGAGCAGTACTTC.

The V and J genes are TRBV4-1 and TRBJ2-2, with 12 nucleotides matching TRBD2. Trimming cost V 4 bases and J 4 bases; bases outside gene matches: 4. The CDR3 is made up of 16 amino acids. Germline V lookup: CDR1 MGHRA, CDR2 YSYEKL. The CDR3 DNA is TGCGCCAGCAGCCCACCACTAGCGGGAGGCACCGGGGAGCTGTTTTTT. It specifies CASSPPLAGGTGELFF.